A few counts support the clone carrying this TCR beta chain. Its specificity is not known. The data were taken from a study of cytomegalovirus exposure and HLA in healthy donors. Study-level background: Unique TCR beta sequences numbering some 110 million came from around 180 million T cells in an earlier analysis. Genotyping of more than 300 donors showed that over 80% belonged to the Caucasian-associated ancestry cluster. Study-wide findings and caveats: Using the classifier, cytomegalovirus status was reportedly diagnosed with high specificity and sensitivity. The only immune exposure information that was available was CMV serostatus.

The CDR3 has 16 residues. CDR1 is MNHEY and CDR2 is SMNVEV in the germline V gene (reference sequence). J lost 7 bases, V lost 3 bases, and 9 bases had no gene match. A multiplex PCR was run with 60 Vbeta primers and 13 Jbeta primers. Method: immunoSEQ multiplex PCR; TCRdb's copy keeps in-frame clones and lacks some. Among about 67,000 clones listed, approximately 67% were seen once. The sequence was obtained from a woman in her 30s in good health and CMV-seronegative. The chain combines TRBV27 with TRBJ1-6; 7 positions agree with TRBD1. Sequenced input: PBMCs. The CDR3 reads CASSFDRARLNSPLHF. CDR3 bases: TGTGCCAGCAGTTTCGACAGGGCGCGGCTGAATTCACCCCTCCACTTT.